These 5 T cell receptor beta chains were all obtained from the same sample, sequenced in a study of blood T cell repertoires in COVID-19. The repertoire was sequenced with immunoSEQ multiplex PCR; TCRdb's copy has only in-frame clones and lacks some. The sample lists a few hundred thousand clones, 80% to 85% occurring once. Sequencing used PBMCs or T cells enriched from blood (not recorded which). The receptors were sampled from a man in his fifties who had recovered from COVID-19.

This clone occurred a few times. J is TRBJ1-6 and V is TRBV7-2, with no clear D. Trimming stripped 5 bases from V and 5 bases from J, with 13 bases between. Germline V gene data show CDR1 as SGHTA and CDR2 as FQGNSA. The CDR3 is 15 residues long. In DNA form, the CDR3 reads TGTGCCAGCAGCAGACGGACGGGAAATAATTCACCCCTCCACTTT. This codes for CASSRRTGNNSPLHF.

The chain has TRBV30 and TRBJ2-7; tentative D call: TRBD1 (6 bases). Germline CDR1 and CDR2: GTSNPN and SVGIG (reference sequence). The CDR3 length is 13 residues. V was shortened by 4 bases and J by 0 bases, with 10 bases between the two germline ends. Here the CDR3 DNA reads TGTGCCTGGATAGTAGGGGGCTCCTACGAGCAGTACTTC. Its translation is CAWIVGGSYEQYF. The variable domain in full, completed from reference TRBV30 and TRBJ2-7, reads SQTIHQWPATLVQPVGSPLSLECTVEGTSNPNLYWYRQAAGRGLQLLFYSVGIGQISSEVPQNLSASRPQDRQFILSSKKLLLSDSGFYLCAWIVGGSYEQYFGPGTRLTVT.

The V and J genes are TRBV18 and TRBJ2-7; 7 positions agree with TRBD1. The junction had 1 base not matched to a gene; V was cut back by 7 bases and J by 4 bases. Per the germline V gene, CDR1 is KGHSH and CDR2 is LQKENI. This CDR3 region has 11 residues. CDR3 region: CASLQGYEQYF. The CDR3 region has the DNA TGTGCCAGCTTACAGGGGTACGAGCAGTACTTC. The variable domain in full, completed from reference TRBV18 and TRBJ2-7, reads NAGVMQNPRHLVRRRGQEARLRCSPMKGHSHVYWYRQLPEEGLKFMVYLQKENIIDESGMPKERFSAEFPKEGPSILRIQQVVRGDSAAYFCASLQGYEQYFGPGTRLTVT.

The chain joins TRBV5-8 to TRBJ2-7; 8 bases are shared with TRBD1. The CDR3 sequence is 15 residues long. J was trimmed by 3 bases and V by 0 bases; bases with no gene match: 5. Germline V gene data show CDR1 as SGHTS and CDR2 as YDEGEE. In nucleotides, the CDR3 is TGTGCCAGCAGCTTGGAGTACAGGGGGTACTACGAGCAGTACTTC. Encoded protein: CASSLEYRGYYEQYF.

The chain combines TRBV29-1 with TRBJ2-7; the match to TRBD2 covers 11 bases. The V segment lost 6 bases and the J segment 7 bases; nucleotides outside the gene matches: 11. The V gene's germline CDR1 is SQVTM and CDR2 ANQGSEA. The CDR3 length is 14 residues. The CDR3: CSVRDRLAGREQYF. Here the CDR3 DNA reads TGCAGCGTCCGCGACAGACTAGCGGGAAGGGAGCAGTACTTC.